This TCR beta chain was retrieved from a study of blood T cell repertoires in COVID-19. The authors' processing: Reference gene primers were amplified, and this amplification served to estimate nucleated cell counts. Clones were sequenced by immunoSEQ multiplex PCR, and TCRdb holds only the in-frame ones, with some missing. V and J calls and clone size are copied from that table; D and trimming were computed from the DNA. The repertoire holds about 140,000 clones, around 85% seen once, with over 4.5% in the top ten. The length of the CDR3 is 16 residues. V lost 5 bases and J lost 12; bases outside the gene matches: 14. Germline V CDR1 and CDR2: LNHDA, SQIVND (reference sequence).

The chain has TRBV19 and TRBJ2-1; 12 positions match TRBD2. Input material: peripheral blood. This clonotype was obtained from a human donor in a cohort sampled during active COVID-19. CDR3 region: CASSFGGLAGANGQFF. CDR3 bases: TGTGCCAGTAGTTTTGGGGGACTAGCGGGTGCGAACGGGCAGTTCTTC.